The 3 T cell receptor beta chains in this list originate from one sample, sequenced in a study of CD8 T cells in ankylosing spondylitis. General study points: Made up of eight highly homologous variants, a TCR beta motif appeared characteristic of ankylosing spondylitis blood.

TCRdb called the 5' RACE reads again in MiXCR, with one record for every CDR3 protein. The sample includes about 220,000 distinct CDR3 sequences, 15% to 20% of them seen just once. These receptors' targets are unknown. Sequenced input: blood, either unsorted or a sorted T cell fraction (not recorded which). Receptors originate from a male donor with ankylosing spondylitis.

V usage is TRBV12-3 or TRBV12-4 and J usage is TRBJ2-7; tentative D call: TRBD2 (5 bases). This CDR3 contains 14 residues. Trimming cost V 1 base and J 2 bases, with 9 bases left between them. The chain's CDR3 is CASSLGTLAYEQYF. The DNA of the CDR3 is TGTGCCAGCAGTTTAGGGACTTTAGCCTACGAGCAGTACTTC.

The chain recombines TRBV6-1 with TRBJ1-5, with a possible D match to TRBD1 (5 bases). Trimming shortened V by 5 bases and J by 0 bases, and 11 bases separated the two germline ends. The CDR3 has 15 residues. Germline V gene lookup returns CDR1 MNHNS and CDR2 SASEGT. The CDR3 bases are TGTGCCAGCAGTACAGGTCTGTATAGCAATCAGCCCCAGCATTTT. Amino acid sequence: CASSTGLYSNQPQHF.

The CDR3 loop is CASSDARGSNSPLHF. For the CDR3, the DNA is TGCGCCAGCAGCGATGCGCGGGGATCTAATTCACCCCTCCACTTT. The chain links TRBV4-1 to TRBJ1-6, with D unclear. CDR1 is MGHRA and CDR2 is YSYEKL in the germline V gene. The CDR3 totals 15 residues. Trimming cost V 5 bases and J 6 bases, with 14 bases left between them.